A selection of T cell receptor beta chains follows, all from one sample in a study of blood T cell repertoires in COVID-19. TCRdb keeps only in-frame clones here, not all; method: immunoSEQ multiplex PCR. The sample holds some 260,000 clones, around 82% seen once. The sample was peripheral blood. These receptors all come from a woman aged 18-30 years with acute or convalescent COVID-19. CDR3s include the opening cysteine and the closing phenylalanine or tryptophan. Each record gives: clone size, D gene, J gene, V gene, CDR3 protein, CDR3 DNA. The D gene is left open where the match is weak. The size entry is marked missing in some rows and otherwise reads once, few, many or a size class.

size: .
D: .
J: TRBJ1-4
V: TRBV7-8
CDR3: CASSLARATNEKLFF
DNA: TGTGCCAGCAGCTTAGCGCGGGCAACTAATGAAAAACTGTTTTTT

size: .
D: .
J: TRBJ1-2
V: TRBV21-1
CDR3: CASSKQRETNYGYTF
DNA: TGTGCCAGCAGCAAACAGCGGGAGACCAACTATGGCTACACCTTC

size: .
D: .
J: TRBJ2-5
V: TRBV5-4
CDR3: CASSGSSGYQETQYF
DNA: TGTGCCAGCAGCGGAAGTTCGGGGTACCAAGAGACCCAGTACTTC

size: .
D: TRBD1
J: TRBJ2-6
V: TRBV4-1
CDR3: CASSQPIRDGNDRESGANVLTF
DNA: TGCGCCAGCAGCCAACCTATAAGGGACGGGAATGACAGGGAGTCTGGGGCCAACGTCCTGACTTTC

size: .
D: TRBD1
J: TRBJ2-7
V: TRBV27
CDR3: CASSWGQRRTLEQYF
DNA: TGTGCCAGCAGTTGGGGACAGCGACGGACCCTCGAGCAGTACTTC

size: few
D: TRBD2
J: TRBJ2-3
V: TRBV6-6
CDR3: CASSARDYTDTQYF
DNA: TGTGCCAGCAGTGCCCGGGACTACACAGATACGCAGTATTTT

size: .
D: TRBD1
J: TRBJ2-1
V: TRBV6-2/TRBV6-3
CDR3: CASSGTGDYSYNEQFF
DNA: TGTGCCAGCAGTGGGACAGGAGATTACTCCTACAATGAGCAGTTCTTC

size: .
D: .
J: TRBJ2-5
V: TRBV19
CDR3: CASSSTRAETQYF
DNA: TGTGCCAGTAGTTCAACCAGGGCAGAGACCCAGTACTTC

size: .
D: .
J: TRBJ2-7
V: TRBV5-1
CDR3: CASSFSGGASYEQYF
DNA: TGCGCCAGCAGTTTTTCAGGCGGGGCGTCCTACGAGCAGTACTTC

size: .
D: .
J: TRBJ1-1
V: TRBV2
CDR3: CASSGAENTEAFF
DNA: TGTGCCAGCAGTGGGGCAGAGAACACTGAAGCTTTCTTT

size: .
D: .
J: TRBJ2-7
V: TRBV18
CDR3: CASSPTNISSFSYEQYF
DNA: TGTGCCAGCTCCCCAACAAACATTTCCAGTTTCTCCTACGAGCAGTACTTC

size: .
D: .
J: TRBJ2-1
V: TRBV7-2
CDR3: CASSLVGHSSYNEQFF
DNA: TGTGCCAGCAGCTTAGTGGGGCACAGCTCCTACAATGAGCAGTTCTTC

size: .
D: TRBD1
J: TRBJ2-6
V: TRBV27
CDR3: CASRDTHRGTGGFGANVLTF
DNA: TGTGCCAGCAGAGACACACATCGCGGGACAGGGGGCTTTGGGGCCAACGTCCTGACTTTC

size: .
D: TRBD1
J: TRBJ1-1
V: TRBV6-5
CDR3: CASTQVGTGRTEAFF
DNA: TGTGCCAGCACCCAAGTGGGGACAGGGAGGACTGAAGCTTTCTTT

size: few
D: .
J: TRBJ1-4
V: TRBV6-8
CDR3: CASRRRSPSNPFATNEKLFF
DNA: TGTGCCAGCAGGCGGAGGTCACCTTCAAACCCCTTTGCAACTAATGAAAAACTGTTTTTT

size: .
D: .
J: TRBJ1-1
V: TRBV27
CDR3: CASSIGQNTEAFF
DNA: TGTGCCAGCAGTATTGGACAGAACACTGAAGCTTTCTTT

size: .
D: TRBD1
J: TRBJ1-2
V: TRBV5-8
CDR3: CASSPRGQGVIYGYTF
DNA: TGTGCCAGCAGCCCCCGGGGACAGGGGGTGATCTATGGCTACACCTTC

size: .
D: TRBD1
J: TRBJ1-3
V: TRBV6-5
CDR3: CASSYDRGSGNTIYF
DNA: TGTGCCAGCAGTTACGACAGGGGATCTGGAAACACCATATATTTT

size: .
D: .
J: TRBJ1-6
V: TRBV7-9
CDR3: CASSSSGAVSPLHF
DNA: TGTGCCAGCAGCTCCTCAGGGGCGGTATCACCCCTCCACTTT

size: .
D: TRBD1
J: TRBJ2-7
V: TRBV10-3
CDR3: CAISDRVGIYEQYF
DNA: TGTGCCATCAGCGACAGGGTGGGTATCTACGAGCAGTACTTC

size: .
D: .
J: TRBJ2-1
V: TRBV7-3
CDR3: CASSLFSGTRGRGEQFF
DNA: TGTGCCAGCAGCTTATTCTCCGGGACCCGCGGGCGGGGTGAGCAGTTCTTC

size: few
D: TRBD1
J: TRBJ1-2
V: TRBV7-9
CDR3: CASSFETGTNGYTF
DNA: TGTGCCAGCAGCTTCGAGACAGGGACGAATGGCTACACCTTC

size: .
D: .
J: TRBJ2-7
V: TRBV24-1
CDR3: CARGPSQGTGEQYF
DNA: TGTGCCAGGGGCCCTTCACAGGGAACGGGCGAGCAGTACTTC

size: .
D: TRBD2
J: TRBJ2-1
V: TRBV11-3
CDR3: CASSLDQGGSASYNEQFF
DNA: TGTGCCAGCAGCTTAGATCAGGGCGGGAGCGCATCCTACAATGAGCAGTTCTTC

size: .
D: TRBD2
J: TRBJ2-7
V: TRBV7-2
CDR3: CASSLGRLAVHEQYF
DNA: TGTGCCAGCAGCTTAGGGCGGCTAGCGGTCCACGAGCAGTACTTC

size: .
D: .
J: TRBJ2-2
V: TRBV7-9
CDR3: CASSLRVVGQGANTGELFF
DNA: TGTGCCAGCAGCTTACGTGTTGTGGGACAAGGCGCGAACACCGGGGAGCTGTTTTTT

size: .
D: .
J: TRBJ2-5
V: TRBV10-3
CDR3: CAISESGAAMRETQYF
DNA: TGTGCCATCAGTGAGTCGGGGGCAGCTATGAGAGAGACCCAGTACTTC

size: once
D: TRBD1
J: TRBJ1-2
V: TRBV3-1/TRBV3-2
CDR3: CASSQGDLGGYTF
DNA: TGTGCCAGCAGTCAGGGGGATCTCGGTGGCTACACCTTC

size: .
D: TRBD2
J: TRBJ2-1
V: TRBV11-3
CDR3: CASSFGFGGSQFF
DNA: TGTGCCAGCAGCTTTGGTTTTGGCGGGAGTCAGTTCTTC

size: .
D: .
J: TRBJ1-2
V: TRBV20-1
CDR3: CSASMASGYTF
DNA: TGCAGTGCCTCTATGGCTAGTGGCTACACCTTC